The 23 T cell receptor beta chains below come from one sample, sequenced in a study of T cell repertoires and Cas9 in healthy adults. Profiled with immunoSEQ multiplex PCR; TCRdb holds only in-frame clones, not every one. Of about 22,000 clones listed, just under 95% are singletons. Material: CD4+ effector T cells (CD127+, CD25-, CD137-, CD154-) from PBMCs; culture status not recorded. Receptors originate from a human donor in good health.

This clone was detected only once. The chain is built from TRBV7-2 and TRBJ2-5; no reliable D call. The germline V gene encodes CDR1 SGHTA and CDR2 FQGNSA. V lost 5 bases and J 0 bases, leaving 4 bases between the germline ends. This CDR3 comprises 12 residues. CDR3 sequence reads: CASSRYQETQYF. The DNA for the CDR3 is TGTGCCAGCAGCCGGTACCAAGAGACCCAGTACTTC.

This clone is a singleton in its sample. J is TRBJ2-7 and V is TRBV6-5; TRBD2 matches at 9 bases. This CDR3 has 15 residues. Germline loops: CDR1 MNHEY, CDR2 SVGAGI. The V segment lost 6 bases and the J segment 2 bases; nucleotides outside the gene matches: 8. The CDR3: CASSRGVAGAYEQYV. In nucleotides, the CDR3 is TGTGCCAGCAGCCGCGGGGTAGCGGGGGCCTACGAGCAGTACGTC.

The chain carries TRBV6-5 and TRBJ1-6; 11 positions agree with TRBD1. J gave up 7 bases and V 6 bases, and 5 bases lay outside the gene matches. The germline CDR1 and CDR2 sequences are MNHEY and SVGAGI. The CDR3 consists of 15 residues. CDR3 bases: TGTGCCAGCAGACCCGGACAGGGGGCGAATTCACCCCTCCACTTT. Translation: CASRPGQGANSPLHF.

The CDR3 bases are TGTGCCAGTAGTGGGGACAGGGGAGAGTCACCCCTCCACTTT. Residues: CASSGDRGESPLHF. V gene TRBV19 combines with J gene TRBJ1-6; 10 nucleotides agree with TRBD1. Germline CDR1 is LNHDA and CDR2 is SQIVND (reference sequence). CDR3 length: 14 residues. V shed 5 bases, J shed 10 bases, and the junction held 5 bases outside the gene matches.

The genes are TRBV4-3 and TRBJ1-6, with D unresolved. Germline lookup yields CDR1 LGHNA and CDR2 YSLEER. The CDR3 is 15 residues long. The V and J ends lost 1 base and 6 bases respectively, with 10 bases between them. The CDR3 sequence is CASSQAGFRNSPLHF. The CDR3, as DNA: TGCGCCAGCAGCCAAGCCGGGTTCCGTAATTCACCCCTCCACTTT.

This rearrangement joins TRBV18 to TRBJ2-5; 8 bases line up with TRBD2. In germline, CDR1 is KGHSH, CDR2 LQKENI. V lost 2 bases to trimming and J lost 5 bases; unmatched junction nucleotides: 10. This CDR3 has 16 amino acids. Written as DNA, the CDR3 is TGTGCCAGCTCACCAACGGCGGGAGGTGTAGGGGAGACCCAGTACTTC. It codes for CASSPTAGGVGETQYF.

This chain uses TRBV6-6 with TRBJ2-2, with 7 bases identical to TRBD1. CDR1 and CDR2 from the germline V gene are MNHNY and SVGAGI (reference sequence). The ends lost 7 bases at V and 6 bases at J; junction bases unmatched: 8. The length of the CDR3 is 14 residues. The CDR3 DNA sequence: TGTGCCAGCATCTGGGGACAGAATGCCGGGGAGCTGTTTTTT. Encoded protein: CASIWGQNAGELFF.

CDR3 in DNA: TGTGCCAGCAGCTTAGGGACAGGCGAATATGGCTACACCTTC. Encoded protein: CASSLGTGEYGYTF. This chain joins TRBV7-6 and TRBJ1-2; 7 bases line up with TRBD1. The germline V gene encodes CDR1 SGHVS and CDR2 FNYEAQ. This CDR3 region has 14 residues. The V gene end was trimmed by 1 base and the J gene end by 5 bases; junction bases not matched to a gene: 4.

This clone was observed a few times. J is TRBJ2-1 and V is TRBV7-9; 9 bases line up with TRBD1. CDR1 SEHNR and CDR2 FQNEAQ come from the germline V gene (reference sequence). The CDR3 is 18 amino acids. V lost 2 bases, J lost 6 bases, and 14 bases stayed unmatched. This CDR3 is CASSLRGTGTGSLNEQFF. CDR3 nucleotides: TGTGCCAGCAGCTTACGGGGCACCGGGACAGGGTCCCTCAATGAGCAGTTCTTC.

The CDR3 DNA sequence: TGCGCCAGAAATCCGGGACTAGCGGGGTACAATGAGCAGTTCTTC. Translation: CARNPGLAGYNEQFF. The V gene is TRBV10-1, the J gene TRBJ2-1; 13 bases map to TRBD2. The CDR3 is 15 residues long. Looked up from germline, CDR1 is WNHNN and CDR2 is SYGVQD (reference sequence). J was trimmed by 4 bases and V by 9 bases; bases with no gene match: 6.

This chain uses TRBV4-3 with TRBJ2-2; TRBD1 might be the D (5 bases). This CDR3 has 16 amino acids. The germline V and J ends were trimmed by 2 bases and 3 bases, with 13 bases remaining between them. Germline assignment: CDR1 LGHNA and CDR2 YSLEER. CDR3 residues: CASSQRPGPYTGELFF. The CDR3 coding sequence is TGCGCCAGCAGCCAAAGGCCAGGGCCCTACACCGGGGAGCTGTTTTTT.

V usage is TRBV4-3 and J usage is TRBJ1-3; 7 nucleotides match TRBD1. CDR1 LGHNA and CDR2 YSLEER come from the germline V gene. This CDR3 is 16 amino acids long. J gave up 2 bases and V 3 bases, and 7 bases lay outside the gene matches. CDR3 in amino acids: CASSQDDRVAGNTIYF. DNA of the CDR3: TGCGCCAGCAGCCAGGATGACAGGGTAGCTGGAAACACCATATATTTT.

The V call is TRBV7-3, the J call TRBJ2-3; D unresolved. The CDR3 covers 14 residues. Germline assignment: CDR1 SGHTA and CDR2 FQGTGA. V was clipped by 0 bases and J by 5 bases, with 9 bases between them. The CDR3 loop reads CASSLTPARDTQYF. The CDR3 nucleotides read TGTGCCAGCAGCTTAACCCCGGCCCGAGATACGCAGTATTTT.

V gene TRBV25-1 combines with J gene TRBJ2-1, with 12 positions matching TRBD2. The V gene end was trimmed by 4 bases and the J gene end by 7 bases; junction bases not matched to a gene: 11. There are 17 residues in the CDR3. The V gene's germline CDR1 is MGHDK and CDR2 SYGVNS. As DNA, the CDR3 is TGTGCCAGCAGTGGGGGATCACTAGCGGGAGGCCAAAATGAGCAGTTCTTC. This translates into CASSGGSLAGGQNEQFF.

The rearrangement joins TRBV6-6 to TRBJ1-2; D call uncertain. CDR1 and CDR2 (germline): MNHNY, SVGAGI (reference sequence). Trimming stripped 0 bases from V and 10 bases from J, with 9 bases between. The CDR3 sequence is 12 residues long. CDR3 protein: CASSYSGDDYTF. CDR3 bases: TGTGCCAGCAGTTACTCTGGCGATGACTACACCTTC.

The chain uses TRBV6-1 and TRBJ1-1; D uncertain. V lost 3 bases to trimming and J lost 1 base, with 6 bases between them. This CDR3 comprises 13 residues. CDR1 and CDR2 (germline): MNHNS, SASEGT. CDR3 coding DNA: TGTGCCAGCAGTGACCGACGGAACACTGAAGCTTTCTTT. Translated, it gives CASSDRRNTEAFF.

This chain links TRBV23-1 with TRBJ1-2; D perhaps matches TRBD1 (5 bases). TRBV23-1 is reported as an ORF; its role is uncertain. The CDR3 runs to 13 residues. The V and J ends lost 7 bases and 5 bases respectively, with 14 bases between them. The CDR3 spells CASKSRGGYGYTF. CDR3 DNA sequence: TGCGCCAGCAAGTCCCGGGGGGGGTATGGCTACACCTTC.

The genes are TRBV6-5 and TRBJ2-7; 8 bases map to TRBD1. From germline, CDR1 is MNHEY and CDR2 SVGAGI. V trimming: 3 bases; J trimming: 0 bases; junction bases outside the gene matches: 7. The CDR3 runs to 16 residues. DNA of the CDR3: TGTGCCAGCAGTTATTCTCAGGGGGCGAGCTCCTACGAGCAGTACGTC. Protein product: CASSYSQGASSYEQYV.

The chain combines TRBV28 with TRBJ2-2; D is unresolved. Trimming took off 7 bases at V and 0 bases at J, with 15 bases between the two ends. The CDR3 sequence is 16 residues long. Germline V gene lookup returns CDR1 MDHEN and CDR2 SYDVKM. CDR3 amino acids: CASTSYGSSNTGELFF. The CDR3 DNA is TGTGCCAGCACTTCCTATGGCAGCTCGAACACCGGGGAGCTGTTTTTT. The whole variable domain, filled in from reference TRBV28 and TRBJ2-2, reads DVKVTQSSRYLVKRTGEKVFLECVQDMDHENMFWYRQDPGLGLRLIYFSYDVKMKEKGDIPEGYSVSREKKERFSLILESASTNQTSMYLCASTSYGSSNTGELFFGEGSRLTVL.

The V gene is TRBV2, the J gene TRBJ1-5; TRBD1 agrees at 9 bases. There are 16 residues in the CDR3. In germline, CDR1 is SNHLY, CDR2 FYNNEI. Losses at the gene ends were 4 bases for V and 5 bases for J; bases not matched to a gene: 9. The CDR3, as DNA: TGTGCCAGCAGTGTGGGGACAGGGCCGACTTATCAGCCCCAGCATTTT. Translating gives CASSVGTGPTYQPQHF.

The chain joins TRBV28 to TRBJ1-2; TRBD1 agrees at 8 bases. The CDR3 is made up of 14 amino acids. Germline V CDR1 and CDR2: MDHEN, SYDVKM. The ends lost 5 bases at V and 4 bases at J; junction bases unmatched: 6. The CDR3 here is CASSTQGAPYGYTF. In DNA form, the CDR3 reads TGTGCCAGCAGTACTCAGGGGGCCCCCTATGGCTACACCTTC.

V is TRBV28 and J is TRBJ1-2, with D uncertain. This CDR3 spans 13 amino acids. V lost 5 bases, J lost 8 bases, and 15 bases lay in between. Germline-derived CDR1 and CDR2 are MDHEN and SYDVKM. CDR3: CASSPRPSGGYTF. CDR3 DNA sequence: TGTGCCAGCAGTCCACGGCCCAGCGGGGGCTACACCTTC.

This rearrangement joins TRBV5-5 to TRBJ2-3; D ambiguous. V gave up 0 bases and J gave up 3 bases, with 14 bases separating them. In germline, CDR1 is SGHKS, CDR2 YYEKEE (reference sequence). The CDR3 is made up of 16 amino acids. The CDR3 DNA sequence: TGTGCCAGCAGCTTGGGTGGGGTCGGAGATACAGATACGCAGTATTTT. Its translation is CASSLGGVGDTDTQYF.